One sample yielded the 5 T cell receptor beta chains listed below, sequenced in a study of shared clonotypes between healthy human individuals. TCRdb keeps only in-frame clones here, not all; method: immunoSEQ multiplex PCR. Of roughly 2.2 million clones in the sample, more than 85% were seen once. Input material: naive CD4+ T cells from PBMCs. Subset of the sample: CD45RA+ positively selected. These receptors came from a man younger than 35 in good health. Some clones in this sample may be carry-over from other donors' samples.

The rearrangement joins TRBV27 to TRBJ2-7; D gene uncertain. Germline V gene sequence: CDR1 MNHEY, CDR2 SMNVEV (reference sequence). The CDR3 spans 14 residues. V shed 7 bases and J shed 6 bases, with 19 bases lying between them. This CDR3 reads CASIESPLEFEQYF. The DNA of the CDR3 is TGTGCCAGCATCGAATCCCCGCTGGAATTCGAGCAGTACTTC.

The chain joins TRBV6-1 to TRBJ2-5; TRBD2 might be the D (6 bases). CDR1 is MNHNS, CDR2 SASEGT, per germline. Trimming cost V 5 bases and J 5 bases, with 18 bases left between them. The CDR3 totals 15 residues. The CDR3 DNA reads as TGTGCCAGCAGTAGGATTTGGGGGGTTGGGGAGACCCAGTACTTC. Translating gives CASSRIWGVGETQYF.

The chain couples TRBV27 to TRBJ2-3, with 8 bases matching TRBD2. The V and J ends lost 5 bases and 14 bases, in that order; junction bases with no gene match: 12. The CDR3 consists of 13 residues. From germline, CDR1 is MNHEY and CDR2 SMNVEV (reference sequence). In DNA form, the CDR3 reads TGTGCCAGCAGTCCCCCGGGGGGGACGAGGCGGTATTTT. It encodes CASSPPGGTRRYF.

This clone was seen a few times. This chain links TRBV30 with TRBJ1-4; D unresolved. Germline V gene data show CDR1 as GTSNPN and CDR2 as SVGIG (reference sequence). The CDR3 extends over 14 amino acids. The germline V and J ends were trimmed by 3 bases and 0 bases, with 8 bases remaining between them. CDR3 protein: CAWRKDATNEKLFF. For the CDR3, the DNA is TGTGCCTGGAGGAAAGATGCAACTAATGAAAAACTGTTTTTT. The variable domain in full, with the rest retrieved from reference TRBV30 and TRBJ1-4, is SQTIHQWPATLVQPVGSPLSLECTVEGTSNPNLYWYRQAAGRGLQLLFYSVGIGQISSEVPQNLSASRPQDRQFILSSKKLLLSDSGFYLCAWRKDATNEKLFFGSGTQLSVL.

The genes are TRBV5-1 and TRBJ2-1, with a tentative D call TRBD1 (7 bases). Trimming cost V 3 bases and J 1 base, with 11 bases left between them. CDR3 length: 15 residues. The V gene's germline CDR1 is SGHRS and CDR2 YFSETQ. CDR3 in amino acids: CASSWPGGSYNEQFF. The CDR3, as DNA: TGCGCCAGCAGCTGGCCAGGGGGGTCCTACAATGAGCAGTTCTTC.